The 25 T cell receptor beta chains below come from one sample, sequenced in a study of CD4+ T cells in melanoma. Produced via immunoSEQ multiplex PCR; TCRdb's table is partial and in-frame only. The data show about 11,000 clones, about 66% seen once. Sequencing was carried out using cells from a culture (not recorded whether cultured in vitro). These receptors originate from a human donor with melanoma.

The V and J genes are TRBV7-8 and TRBJ2-7, with D perhaps TRBD1 (6 bases). V was clipped by 2 bases and J by 13 bases, with 15 bases between them. CDR1 SGHVS and CDR2 FQNEAQ come from the germline V gene. The CDR3 spans 12 residues. In DNA form, the CDR3 reads TGTGCCAGCAGCTTAAATAGACAGGAGTCATACTTC. This translates into CASSLNRQESYF.

The chain uses TRBV12-5 and TRBJ2-5; 7 bases agree with TRBD1. J gave up 7 bases and V 5 bases, and 16 bases lay outside the gene matches. This CDR3 spans 16 amino acids. Germline CDR1 and CDR2: LGHNT and FRNRAP. CDR3 nucleotides: TGTGCTAGTGGTCCCCCGACAGGGACGTTTGTTGGGACCCAGTACTTC. Translated, it gives CASGPPTGTFVGTQYF.

This clone was found a few times. This rearrangement joins TRBV27 to TRBJ1-2; D might be TRBD1 (6 bases). Trimming removed 6 bases from V and 6 bases from J, with 17 bases in between. The CDR3 loop spans 14 amino acids. CDR1 and CDR2 from the germline V gene are MNHEY and SMNVEV (reference sequence). The CDR3 protein is CASRPQTGYDGYTF. The CDR3 DNA reads as TGTGCCAGCAGACCTCAAACAGGGTACGATGGCTACACCTTC.

This clone was counted a few times. CDR3 residues: CASSSGLAGPTGELFF. In DNA form, the CDR3 reads TGTGCCAGCAGCTCGGGACTAGCGGGCCCCACCGGGGAGCTGTTTTTT. The rearrangement links TRBV7-2 to TRBJ2-2, with 12 bases identical to TRBD2. The CDR3 runs 16 residues. The germline CDR1 and CDR2 sequences are SGHTA and FQGNSA. V lost 4 bases, J lost 4 bases, and 4 bases stayed unmatched. Full variable domain (outside the CDR3, taken from reference TRBV7-2 and TRBJ2-2): GAGVSQSPSNKVTEKGKDVELRCDPISGHTALYWYRQSLGQGLEFLIYFQGNSAPDKSGLPSDRFSAERTGGSVSTLTIQRTQQEDSAVYLCASSSGLAGPTGELFFGEGSRLTVL.

The rearrangement links TRBV5-6 to TRBJ1-1; D call uncertain. The ends were cut back, 2 bases at V and 7 bases at J, with 9 bases in the middle. CDR3 length: 12 residues. Per the germline V gene, CDR1 is SGHDT and CDR2 is YYEEEE. CDR3 sequence reads: CASSFNRGEAFF. The DNA for the CDR3 is TGTGCCAGCAGCTTTAATCGGGGTGAAGCTTTCTTT.

A few counts support this clone. The chain recombines TRBV5-1 with TRBJ2-3; D is undetermined. Germline V gene lookup returns CDR1 SGHRS and CDR2 YFSETQ. The CDR3 length is 15 residues. Trimming took off 4 bases at V and 4 bases at J, with 16 bases between the two ends. The CDR3 bases are TGCGCCAGCAGCCCACGCTACTCGGGCGCAGATACGCAGTATTTT. It specifies CASSPRYSGADTQYF.

This chain links TRBV18 with TRBJ2-7; unclear D gene. This CDR3 region has 17 residues. Germline loops: CDR1 KGHSH, CDR2 LQKENI. Deletions cut 1 base from V and 5 bases from J, with 21 bases between. CDR3 nucleotide sequence: TGTGCCAGCTCACCACTATCCCAGACTTCCTTAAGGGACGAGCAGTACTTC. The encoded protein is CASSPLSQTSLRDEQYF.

The chain employs TRBV30 and TRBJ2-7; maybe TRBD2 (5 bases). The length of the CDR3 is 13 residues. Trimming removed 5 bases at V and 6 bases at J, with 17 bases between. Germline lookup yields CDR1 GTSNPN and CDR2 SVGIG (reference sequence). DNA of the CDR3: TGTGCCTGGTCCCACCTCGCGGGCGTCGAGCAGTACTTC. It specifies CAWSHLAGVEQYF.

The chain combines TRBV20-1 with TRBJ2-1, with TRBD2 as a possible D gene (6 bases). V was shortened by 6 bases and J by 15 bases, with 18 bases between the two germline ends. Germline CDR1 reads DFQATT; CDR2 reads SNEGSKA (reference sequence). CDR3 length equals 11 residues. CDR3 protein: CSARDFARWFF. The CDR3 nucleotides are TGCAGTGCCCGGGACTTTGCGAGGTGGTTCTTC.

The rearrangement links TRBV29-1 to TRBJ1-1, with D possibly being TRBD1 (6 bases). Germline assignment: CDR1 SQVTM and CDR2 ANQGSEA. The CDR3 length is 13 residues. Trimming pared 5 bases from V and 1 base from J, leaving 11 bases between. The CDR3 DNA reads TGCAGCGTTACGGGACATTGGAACACTGAAGCTTTCTTT. This codes for CSVTGHWNTEAFF.

The chain recombines TRBV18 with TRBJ1-3; maybe TRBD1 (5 bases). V gave up 3 bases and J gave up 0 bases, with 12 bases separating them. Germline V lookup: CDR1 KGHSH, CDR2 LQKENI. The CDR3 sequence is 16 residues long. CDR3 sequence: CASSPWGRGSGNTIYF. CDR3 nucleotide sequence: TGTGCCAGCTCACCTTGGGGACGGGGCTCTGGAAACACCATATATTTT.

This chain joins TRBV19 and TRBJ1-1, with D possibly matching TRBD1 (6 bases). V dropped 1 base and J dropped 7 bases, with 10 bases sitting between them. Germline CDR1 LNHDA, CDR2 SQIVND (reference sequence). There are 13 residues in the CDR3. The CDR3 DNA is TGTGCCAGTAGTATAGTGGGGGCTCGTGAAGCTTTCTTT. This encodes CASSIVGAREAFF.

The J gene is TRBJ1-1, the V gene TRBV19; D not certain. The CDR3 has 13 residues. V lost 2 bases and J lost 1, with 5 bases in between. The germline V gene encodes CDR1 LNHDA and CDR2 SQIVND (reference sequence). This chain's CDR3 is CASSITGNTEAFF. As DNA, the CDR3 is TGTGCCAGTAGTATAACCGGGAACACTGAAGCTTTCTTT. Based on the CDR3 plus reference TRBV19 and TRBJ1-1, the full variable domain is DGGITQSPKYLFRKEGQNVTLSCEQNLNHDAMYWYRQDPGQGLRLIYYSQIVNDFQKGDIAEGYSVSREKKESFPLTVTSAQKNPTAFYLCASSITGNTEAFFGQGTRLTVV.

The genes are TRBV5-1 and TRBJ2-3; TRBD2 aligns across 11 bases. V shed 1 base and J 6 bases; nucleotides not matched to a gene: 4. The CDR3 contains 15 residues. Germline-derived CDR1 and CDR2 are SGHRS and YFSETQ. The DNA for the CDR3 is TGCGCCAGCAGCTTGCTTAGCGGGGGGGTTGATACGCAGTATTTT. Its protein is CASSLLSGGVDTQYF.

The chain uses TRBV19 and TRBJ1-5; D not resolved. This CDR3 contains 13 residues. Germline assignment: CDR1 LNHDA and CDR2 SQIVND (reference sequence). V was pared by 3 bases and J by 15 bases, with 18 bases between. CDR3 protein: CASSIKETLSRHF. The CDR3 DNA is TGTGCCAGTAGTATTAAAGAAACCTTATCTCGGCATTTT.

This clone is judged large (0.1 to 1%). The V gene is TRBV6-1, the J gene TRBJ2-7, with D perhaps matching TRBD1 (5 bases). The V end was cut by 5 bases, the J end by 4 bases, with 12 bases between. Germline CDR1 reads MNHNS; CDR2 reads SASEGT. There are 13 residues in the CDR3. The CDR3 bases are TGTGCCAGCAGTTCAGGGCGTCAGTACGAGCAGTACTTC. This gives the protein CASSSGRQYEQYF.

The genes are TRBV5-4 and TRBJ1-3, with TRBD1 as a possible D gene (5 bases). This CDR3 is 14 amino acids long. Germline lookup yields CDR1 SGHNT and CDR2 YYREEE (reference sequence). Between the trimmed V and J ends, which lost 2 bases and 4 bases, there was a span of 10 bases. CDR3 protein: CASSLSGAGNTIYF. CDR3 coding DNA: TGTGCCAGCAGCTTATCCGGGGCGGGAAACACCATATATTTT.

V gene TRBV13 combines with J gene TRBJ2-6; D remains ambiguous. Trimming cost V 1 base and J 1 base, with 2 bases left between them. Germline-derived CDR1 and CDR2 are PRHDT and FYEKMQ (reference sequence). The CDR3 is 14 residues long. The CDR3 DNA reads TGTGCCAGCAGCTTAGTGTCTGGGGCCAACGTCCTGACTTTC. It is translated as CASSLVSGANVLTF. Drawing the rest from reference TRBV13 and TRBJ2-6, the complete variable domain is AAGVIQSPRHLIKEKRETATLKCYPIPRHDTVYWYQQGPGQDPQFLISFYEKMQSDKGSIPDRFSAQQFSDYHSELNMSSLELGDSALYFCASSLVSGANVLTFGAGSRLTVL.

The chain uses TRBV5-1 and TRBJ1-4; a weak D match, TRBD1 (5 bases). This CDR3 region has 15 residues. The V gene's germline CDR1 is SGHRS and CDR2 YFSETQ. Trimming took 0 bases from V and 7 from J, leaving 13 bases between them. The CDR3 sequence: CASSLAGARGEKLFF. The CDR3 DNA is TGCGCCAGCAGCTTGGCTGGGGCTAGAGGTGAAAAACTGTTTTTT.

DNA for the CDR3: TGCGCCAGCAGCCTTTCACACGGGACTAGCGTGAAGACCCAGTACTTC. Its protein is CASSLSHGTSVKTQYF. The chain employs TRBV5-1 and TRBJ2-5; 10 nucleotides match TRBD2. J was trimmed by 6 bases and V by 4 bases; bases with no gene match: 12. The CDR3 loop spans 16 amino acids. Germline-derived CDR1 and CDR2 are SGHRS and YFSETQ.

V and J are TRBV6-6 and TRBJ1-2; D is unresolved. The germline gives CDR1 MNHNY, CDR2 SVGAGI (reference sequence). CDR3 length equals 15 residues. Trimming removed 2 bases from V and 2 bases from J, with 12 bases in between. The CDR3 region has the DNA TGTGCCAGCAGTTACGCCCAGGCAACCAACTATGGCTACACCTTC. This translates into CASSYAQATNYGYTF.

The chain employs TRBV7-3 and TRBJ2-5; 10 positions match TRBD2. CDR1 and CDR2 (germline): SGHTA, FQGTGA. The V and J ends lost 5 bases and 0 bases, in that order; junction bases with no gene match: 12. The CDR3 extends over 18 amino acids. Here the CDR3 reads CASSPGASGSSYQETQYF. DNA for the CDR3: TGTGCCAGCAGCCCAGGGGCTAGCGGGAGTTCATACCAAGAGACCCAGTACTTC.

The chain employs TRBV7-9 and TRBJ1-3; D call uncertain. Trimming stripped 4 bases from V and 4 bases from J, with 17 bases between. This CDR3 region has 16 residues. Germline lookup yields CDR1 SEHNR and CDR2 FQNEAQ (reference sequence). The CDR3 loop is CASSSRNLPRGNTIYF. The CDR3 coding sequence is TGTGCCAGCAGCTCACGAAATTTGCCCCGGGGAAACACCATATATTTT.

This chain joins TRBV6-5 and TRBJ1-3, with D hard to call. Germline loops: CDR1 MNHEY, CDR2 SVGAGI. Trimming stripped 6 bases from V and 0 bases from J, with 12 bases between. The CDR3 length is 15 residues. CDR3 nucleotides: TGTGCCAGCAGGAGGACGGAGCTCTCTGGAAACACCATATATTTT. Amino acid sequence: CASRRTELSGNTIYF.

The rearrangement joins TRBV19 to TRBJ1-2, with D perhaps TRBD1 (5 bases). Germline loops: CDR1 LNHDA, CDR2 SQIVND (reference sequence). V was pared by 9 bases and J by 4 bases, with 18 bases between. The CDR3 runs 14 residues. CDR3 sequence: CASRRGGLSYGYTF. CDR3 DNA sequence: TGTGCCAGCAGGCGGGGGGGATTGTCCTATGGCTACACCTTC.